The clone carrying this T cell receptor beta chain was counted a few times. These data originate in a study of blood T cell repertoires in COVID-19. In the original processing: Quantification of nucleated cells was approximated via reference gene primer amplification. Assay: immunoSEQ multiplex PCR; the TCRdb copy retains only in-frame clones and omits some. D and trimming were read from the DNA, whereas the V and J calls and clone size are those reported in that table. Of fewer than 200,000 clones listed, 80% to 90% were seen once; the top ten hold roughly 9%. Deletions cut 5 bases from V and 4 bases from J, with 17 bases between. Germline V lookup: CDR1 LNHDA, CDR2 SQIVND (reference sequence). The CDR3 contains 15 residues.

The V and J genes are TRBV19 and TRBJ1-1, with TRBD1 as a possible D gene (6 bases). What was sequenced was PBMCs or T cells enriched from blood (not recorded which). The clonotype was recovered from a woman aged 18-29 years who had recovered from COVID-19. The CDR3 spells CASSPLTGLGTEAFF. The DNA of the CDR3 is TGTGCCAGTAGTCCACTGACAGGCCTGGGCACTGAAGCTTTCTTT.